The entry below gives a single T cell receptor (beta chain) sequence along with its context. Its antigen is unidentified. Treatment indicated: roughly 10-day PBMC culture with coronavirus spike peptide pools or control peptides (ViraFEST assay). This entry is derived from a study of vaccination and CD4 T cells after COVID-19. Cultured CD4+ T-cell DNA underwent Oncomine TCR Beta short-read sequencing. TCRdb processed the PCR reads anew with MiXCR; each CDR3 protein has one entry. Here the sample spans about 18,000 distinct CDR3 sequences, around 78% being singletons. Germline V gene lookup returns CDR1 LNHDA and CDR2 SQIVND (reference sequence). Trimming shortened V by 5 bases and J by 5 bases, and 10 bases separated the two germline ends. The CDR3 is 13 residues long.

The sequence derives from a human donor who received a COVID-19 vaccine. Here the sequenced sample was CD4+ T cells from blood, cultured in vitro, taken after SARS-CoV-2 vaccination. J is TRBJ1-5 and V is TRBV19; possibly TRBD1 for D (6 bases). In nucleotides, the CDR3 is TGTGCCAGTAGTCTCTACAGGGATCAGCCCCAGCATTTT. Translated: CASSLYRDQPQHF.